This TCR beta chain was sequenced for a study of cytomegalovirus exposure and HLA in healthy donors (dated by TCRdb to the late 2010s). About the investigation overall: An earlier analysis of more than 550 of the donors reported 250 to 300 Gb of sequence data and 95 million to 140 million unique TCR beta sequences obtained from about 179 million T cells. About 280 gigabases of sequencing data and around 88 million unique TCR sequences made up an early release that covered about 640 HLA-typed donors. Of the roughly 400 genotyped donors, about 80% fell in the genetic ancestry cluster associated with self-reported Caucasian donors. The aim of the study was to test whether cataloging public T cell receptors could identify signatures of past pathogen exposure. The study used immunosequencing to profile the T cell repertoires of approximately 630 subjects and linked those repertoires to cytomegalovirus serostatus. In addition to the first cohort of 666 subjects, a separate validation cohort of approximately 120 different subjects was used. To predict cytomegalovirus infection status, the study combined high-throughput TCR immunosequencing, statistical association of individual TCRs with disease status, and machine learning. A later analysis re-analyzed previously published TCR beta repertoires from 666 donors and added high-resolution HLA genotyping to study TCR occurrence patterns. In the later analysis, no new phenotypic data were used to find candidate immune exposures; instead, reliance was placed on TCR beta sequences and their occurrence across donors. An earlier analysis of around 640 of the donors used high-throughput TCR beta sequencing to judge whether each TCR beta V gene segment behaved as functional or pseudogenic. Donor age, sex, ethnicity and CMV serostatus were compiled together with the repertoire data. A later genetic analysis used genome-wide SNP genotypes for about 60% of the roughly 700 donors, treating that subset as a discovery cohort. Every repertoire in the discovery cohort had been generated on one and the same sequencing platform. HLA typing covered class I and class II loci at four-digit resolution. The number of donors typed differed by locus, with roughly 620-630 for A, B, C, DRB1 and DQB1, 522 for DQA1, about 610 for DPA1, and 400 to 490 for DPB1. Several DR-DQ haplotypes were treated as single units for association and clustering because of strong linkage in the cohort. Among around 400 genotyped donors of the cohort, an average of roughly 240,000 unique TCR beta nucleotide sequences were sequenced per donor, around 20% of them non-productive.

Inclusive of the bounding cysteine and phenylalanine, the CDR3 is 15 residues long. The entry retains the CDR3 DNA only, 45 bases that are in frame from base 1. V and J are trimmed by 5 bases and 4 bases, and the gene matches miss 9 bases of the junction. Looking up the germline V gene (reference sequence) yields CDR1 SEHNR and CDR2 FQNEAQ. Broader findings and caveats from the paper: A further reported finding was that TCR beta sequences accurately predicted the HLA-A and HLA-B alleles for most subjects in the first cohort. The authors suggested that the approach could potentially be extended to other disease states and immunological phenotypes. Strong co-occurrence of HLA alleles, especially DR and DQ, made assigning TCR associations to individual alleles difficult. Around 16 rarely observed V segments, including chromosome 9 orphons, were excluded from the earlier analysis of several hundred of the donors because counts were too low. The study gave a list of roughly 150 TCR beta chains associated with cytomegalovirus. Most TCR sequences were seen in very few donors, while some public TCRs were found in many individuals. A group of highly shared sequence variants was considered likely to be a technical artifact of the sequencing pipeline. In a later genetic analysis, a missense DCLRE1C variant was associated with V-gene and J-gene trimming of TCR beta chains, and the association was replicated in an independent cohort. Only TCR beta chains were sequenced in this cohort, and the absence of alpha or paired-chain data limited detectable features. Because HLA typing was missing for some donors at each locus, association tests included only the typed subset. Immune exposure information for the cohort was limited to CMV serostatus. In both the original and validation cohorts, the classifier was reported to diagnose cytomegalovirus status with high specificity and sensitivity. In a later analysis, the rate of TCR association differed among HLA loci, with DRB1 alleles having the most associated TCRs and HLA-C alleles having the fewest. Several of the top co-occurrence clusters appeared to be linked to parvovirus B19, influenza, CMV and Epstein-Barr virus, according to a later analysis. In an earlier analysis of fewer than 750 of the donors, most TCR beta V segments were observed in productive rearrangements about 90% or about 30% of the time, broadly matching IMGT annotations. In vitro tests confirmed that a few of the cytomegalovirus-associated TCR beta chains recognize cytomegalovirus antigens. In a later analysis, over 15,000 TCR beta sequences were associated with specific HLA alleles at a false discovery rate of 0.05. Linkage disequilibrium might explain the correlated functional status among segregating V segments, but an unknown experimental factor could not be excluded. According to a later genetic analysis, donors in an Asian-associated ancestry cluster had fewer N-insertions in productive TCRs than the approximately 610-donor mean. Presence/absence analyses assumed roughly uniform sequencing depth across donors, an assumption that may not hold. Compared with equally common non-associated chains, HLA-associated TCR beta chains in a later analysis were more clonally expanded and had lower generation probabilities. According to a later analysis, most CMV-associated TCR beta chains appeared to be HLA-restricted, and the HLA associations seemed to be driven largely by CMV exposure. Some IMGT-functional V segments, including TRBV6-2 and TRBV6-3, could not be told apart with the 87-base-pair reads, so those segments were excluded.

The cohort was made up of roughly 670 healthy bone marrow donors. At the time of sampling, all cohort members were nominally healthy, though unrecorded immune exposures were likely present. The donor tested CMV seropositive and was one of the 289 seropositive cohort members. Every donor gave a peripheral blood sample, and the peripheral blood mononuclear cells from that sample were used for TCR beta sequencing. Genomic DNA extraction from the blood cell samples was performed with the Qiagen DNeasy Blood Extraction Kit. The method was the immunoSEQ multiplex PCR assay. A mixture of 60 forward primers for TCR Vbeta segments and 13 reverse primers for TCR Jbeta segments was used in the multiplex PCR. A multiplex PCR assay on genomic DNA amplified the CDR3 region of rearranged TCR beta genes. Amplified TCR beta libraries were sequenced as 87-base-pair reads on the Illumina HiSeq System. Per the original workflow: A later analysis tallied roughly 76 million unique TCR beta chains across the 700 or so repertoires, and approximately 9.9 million of those chains were shared by two or more donors. Raw reads were error-corrected and collapsed into unique sequences with a nearest-neighbor algorithm that merged closely related sequences to remove PCR and sequencing errors. Alignment of CDR3 sequences to IMGT reference sequences was used to assign V, D and J gene segments. For a sequence to be retained, a match of at least six nucleotides was required to both a V gene segment and a J gene segment. Rearrangements were called productive when the CDR3 lacked stop codons and stayed in frame with V and J; all others were non-productive. Following IMGT convention, CDR3 was defined as the stretch from the second conserved V-encoded cysteine to the conserved J-encoded phenylalanine. In an earlier analysis of around 640 of the donors, sequences lacking an unambiguous match to a single V gene segment were excluded. An earlier analysis of approximately 590 of the donors classified V segments as functional when productive rearrangements were above 56.7% and as segregating when the standard deviation between donors was above 5%. A statistical classification framework was built for diagnosing cytomegalovirus status from the catalog of TCR beta chain sequences. A later analysis assigned V and J genes by comparing TCR nucleotide sequences with IMGT/GENE-DB human TR gene sequences. The TCRdist pipeline was used in a later analysis to assign CDR3 sequences and most-parsimonious VDJ recombination scenarios. A later analysis defined each TCR beta chain by its CDR3 amino acid sequence plus V-gene family, and excluded reads lacking a unique V-gene family. To address suspected cross-contamination and a sequencing artifact, a later analysis removed 592 highly shared, low-generation-probability nucleotide sequences. In a later analysis, a clonal expansion index was calculated for each public chain from normalized within-repertoire ranks of inferred template counts. In a later analysis, generation probabilities were computed using a VDJ recombination model fitted to out-of-frame rearrangements, and the results were checked against IGoR. Hypergeometric tests were used in a later analysis to score TCR-TCR, TCR-HLA and TCR-CMV co-occurrence, with a repertoire-size bias correction applied to the TCR pairs. In a later analysis, false discovery rates were estimated by permuting HLA or CMV assignments 20 times. In a later analysis, co-occurring TCRs were grouped with DBSCAN, and TCRdist sequence similarity was added when clustering was performed within HLA-allele-positive subsets. Co-occurrence clustering excluded repertoires with fewer than 30,000 or more than 120,000 public chains, plus five with anomalous nucleotide sharing. What TCRdb holds here is the immuneACCESS table cut down to in-frame rearrangements. Part of the clones is not present; checked against another copy, under half of the missing clones reflect an unresolved V gene, and the others are unexplained. The V and J calls and clone size were taken over from that table, and D and trimming were inferred from the DNA. The sample table shows 65,000 to 95,000 clones, and 78% are seen once. The ten largest make up 5.5% of the sample.

About this clone: Its antigen is unknown. The record has no base qualities; no much larger clone is one base away.

The sample comprised PBMCs. This clonotype was sampled from a male donor in good health and CMV-seropositive. This chain is built from TRBV7-9 and TRBJ1-1; TRBD1 fits 8 bases in the junction. The CDR3 reads CASSGIGTGLTEAFF. The DNA sequence is given as TGTGCCAGCAGCGGCATAGGGACAGGCCTCACTGAAGCTTTCTTT.